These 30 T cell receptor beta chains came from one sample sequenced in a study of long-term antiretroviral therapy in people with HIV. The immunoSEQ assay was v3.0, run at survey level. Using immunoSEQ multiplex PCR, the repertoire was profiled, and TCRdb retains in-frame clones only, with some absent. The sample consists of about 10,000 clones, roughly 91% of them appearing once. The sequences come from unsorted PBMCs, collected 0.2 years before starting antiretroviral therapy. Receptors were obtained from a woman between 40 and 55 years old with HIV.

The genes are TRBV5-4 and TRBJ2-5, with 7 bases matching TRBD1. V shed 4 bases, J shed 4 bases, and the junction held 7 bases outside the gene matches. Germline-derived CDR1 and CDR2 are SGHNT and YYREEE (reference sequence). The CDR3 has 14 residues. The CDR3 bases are TGTGCCAGCAGCATGACAGGGTTGGGAGAGACCCAGTACTTC. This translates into CASSMTGLGETQYF.

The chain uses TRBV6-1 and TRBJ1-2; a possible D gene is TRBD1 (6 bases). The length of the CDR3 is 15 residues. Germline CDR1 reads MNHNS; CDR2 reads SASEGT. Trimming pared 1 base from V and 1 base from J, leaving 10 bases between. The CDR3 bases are TGTGCCAGCAGTGAAGAACCAGGGGTTAACTATGGCTACACCTTC. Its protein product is CASSEEPGVNYGYTF.

This CDR3 reads CATMPPRAGVIDTQYF. CDR3 nucleotide sequence: TGTGCCACGATGCCCCCTCGAGCGGGGGTTATAGATACGCAGTATTTT. The chain carries TRBV18 and TRBJ2-3; 8 nucleotides agree with TRBD2. The CDR3 runs to 16 residues. Germline CDR1 and CDR2: KGHSH and LQKENI. Germline trimming cut 10 bases from V and 5 bases from J; bases unmatched to any gene: 17.

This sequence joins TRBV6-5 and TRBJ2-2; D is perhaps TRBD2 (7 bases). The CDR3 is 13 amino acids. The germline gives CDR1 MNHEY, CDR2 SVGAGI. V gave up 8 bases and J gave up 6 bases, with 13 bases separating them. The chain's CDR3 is CASSGGQAGELFF. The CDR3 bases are TGTGCCAGCTCGGGGGGCCAGGCCGGGGAGCTGTTTTTT.

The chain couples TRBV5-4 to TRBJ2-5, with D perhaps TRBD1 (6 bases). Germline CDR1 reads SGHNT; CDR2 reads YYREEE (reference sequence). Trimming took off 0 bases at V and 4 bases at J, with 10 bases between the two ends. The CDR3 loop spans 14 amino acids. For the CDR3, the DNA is TGTGCCAGCAGCTTGGACCGCAGGGGAGAGACCCAGTACTTC. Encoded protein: CASSLDRRGETQYF.

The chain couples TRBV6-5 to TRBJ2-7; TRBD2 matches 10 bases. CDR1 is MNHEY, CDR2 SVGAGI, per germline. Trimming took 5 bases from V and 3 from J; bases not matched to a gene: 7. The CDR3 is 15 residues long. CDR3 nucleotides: TGTGCCAGCAGTACCGGACTAGCGGCGGTCTACGAGCAGTACTTC. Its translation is CASSTGLAAVYEQYF.

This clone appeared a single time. The chain's CDR3 is CASSLVGREGYSNQPQHF. CDR3 DNA sequence: TGTGCCAGCAGCTTAGTCGGGAGGGAAGGCTATAGCAATCAGCCCCAGCATTTT. The V and J genes are TRBV7-9 and TRBJ1-5; D gene uncertain. The CDR3 has 18 residues. V was clipped by 1 base and J by 0 bases, with 16 bases between them. Germline CDR1 SEHNR, CDR2 FQNEAQ (reference sequence).

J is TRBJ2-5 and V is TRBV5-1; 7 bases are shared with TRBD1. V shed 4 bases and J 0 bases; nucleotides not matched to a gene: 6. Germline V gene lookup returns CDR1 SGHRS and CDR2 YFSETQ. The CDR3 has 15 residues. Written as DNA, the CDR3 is TGCGCCAGCAGCCCGGGGACAGCCTACCAAGAGACCCAGTACTTC. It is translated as CASSPGTAYQETQYF.

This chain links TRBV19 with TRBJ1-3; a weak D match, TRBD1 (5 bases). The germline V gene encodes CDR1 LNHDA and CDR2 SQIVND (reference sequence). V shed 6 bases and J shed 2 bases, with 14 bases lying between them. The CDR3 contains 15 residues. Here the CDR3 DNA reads TGTGCCAGTAGCACGGCCGGACAAACTGGAAACACCATATATTTT. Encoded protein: CASSTAGQTGNTIYF.

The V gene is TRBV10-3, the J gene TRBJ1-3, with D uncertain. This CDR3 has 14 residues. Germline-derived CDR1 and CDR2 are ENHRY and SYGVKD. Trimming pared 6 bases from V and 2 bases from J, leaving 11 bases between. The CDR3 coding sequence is TGTGCCATCAGGAGGACGGCTCCTGGAAACACCATATATTTT. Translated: CAIRRTAPGNTIYF.

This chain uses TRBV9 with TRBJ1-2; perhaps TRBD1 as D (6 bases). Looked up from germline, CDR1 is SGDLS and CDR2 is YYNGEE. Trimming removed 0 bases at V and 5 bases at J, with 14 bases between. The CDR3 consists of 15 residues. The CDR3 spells CASSVGGGGGYGYTF. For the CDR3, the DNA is TGTGCCAGCAGCGTAGGCGGAGGGGGTGGATATGGCTACACCTTC.

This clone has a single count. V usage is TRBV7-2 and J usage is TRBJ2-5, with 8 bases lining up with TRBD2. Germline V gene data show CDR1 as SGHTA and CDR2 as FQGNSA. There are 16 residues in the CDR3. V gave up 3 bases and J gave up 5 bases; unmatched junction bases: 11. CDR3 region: CASSFRFGSGGETQYF. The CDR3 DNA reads TGTGCCAGCAGCTTTAGGTTCGGCAGCGGGGGTGAGACCCAGTACTTC.

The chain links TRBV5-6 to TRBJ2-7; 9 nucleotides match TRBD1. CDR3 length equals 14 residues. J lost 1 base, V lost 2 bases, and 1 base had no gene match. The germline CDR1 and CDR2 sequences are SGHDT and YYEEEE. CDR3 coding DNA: TGTGCCAGCAGCTTCGGGACAGGGTCCTACGAGCAGTACTTC. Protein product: CASSFGTGSYEQYF.

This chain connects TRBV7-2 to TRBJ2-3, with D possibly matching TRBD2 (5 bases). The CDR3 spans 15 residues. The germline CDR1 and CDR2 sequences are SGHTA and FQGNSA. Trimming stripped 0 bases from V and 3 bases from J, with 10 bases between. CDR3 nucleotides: TGTGCCAGCAGCTTAGCCGGCGGGTTTACAGATACGCAGTATTTT. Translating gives CASSLAGGFTDTQYF.

The DNA for the CDR3 is TGTGCCAGCAGCTTAGGAGGGACAGGGCCATATGGCTACACCTTC. Its translation: CASSLGGTGPYGYTF. V is TRBV7-9 and J is TRBJ1-2, with TRBD1 identical over 9 bases. V shed 1 base and J 5 bases; nucleotides not matched to a gene: 5. The CDR3 runs to 15 residues. Looked up from germline, CDR1 is SEHNR and CDR2 is FQNEAQ (reference sequence). Together with reference TRBV7-9 and TRBJ1-2, the CDR3 gives the full variable domain: DTGVSQNPRHKITKRGQNVTFRCDPISEHNRLYWYRQTLGQGPEFLTYFQNEAQLEKSRLLSDRFSAERPKGSFSTLEIQRTEQGDSAMYLCASSLGGTGPYGYTFGSGTRLTVV.

Here the CDR3 reads CASSLGQGGYEQYF. The CDR3, as DNA: TGTGCCAGCAGCTTAGGGCAGGGAGGCTACGAGCAGTACTTC. The chain is built from TRBV7-2 and TRBJ2-7; the D gene is possibly TRBD2 (6 bases). The germline V and J ends were trimmed by 1 base and 3 bases, with 10 bases remaining between them. Germline V gene sequence: CDR1 SGHTA, CDR2 FQGNSA. CDR3 size: 14 residues.

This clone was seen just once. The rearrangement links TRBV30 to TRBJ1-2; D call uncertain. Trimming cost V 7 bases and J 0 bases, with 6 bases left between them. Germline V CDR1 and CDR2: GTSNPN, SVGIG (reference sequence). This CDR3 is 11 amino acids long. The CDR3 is CASSANYGYTF. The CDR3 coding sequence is TGTGCCTCAAGCGCTAACTATGGCTACACCTTC.

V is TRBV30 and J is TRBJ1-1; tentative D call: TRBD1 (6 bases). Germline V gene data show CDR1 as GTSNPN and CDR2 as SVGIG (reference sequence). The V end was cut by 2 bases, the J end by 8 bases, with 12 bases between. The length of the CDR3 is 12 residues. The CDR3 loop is CAWSFRTVEAFF. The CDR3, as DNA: TGTGCCTGGAGTTTCCGGACAGTAGAAGCTTTCTTT.

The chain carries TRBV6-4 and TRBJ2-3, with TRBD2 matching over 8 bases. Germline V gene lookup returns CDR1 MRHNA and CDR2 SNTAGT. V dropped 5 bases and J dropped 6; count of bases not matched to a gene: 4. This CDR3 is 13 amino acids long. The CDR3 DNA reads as TGTGCCAGCAGTAGCGGGGGTTCCGATACGCAGTATTTT. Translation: CASSSGGSDTQYF.

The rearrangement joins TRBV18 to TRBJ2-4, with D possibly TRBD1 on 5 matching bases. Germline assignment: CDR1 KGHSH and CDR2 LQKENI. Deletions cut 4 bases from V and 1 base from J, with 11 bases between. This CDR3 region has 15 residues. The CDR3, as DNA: TGTGCCAGCTCACAGGGGTACGGGGCCAAAAACATTCAGTACTTC. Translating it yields CASSQGYGAKNIQYF.

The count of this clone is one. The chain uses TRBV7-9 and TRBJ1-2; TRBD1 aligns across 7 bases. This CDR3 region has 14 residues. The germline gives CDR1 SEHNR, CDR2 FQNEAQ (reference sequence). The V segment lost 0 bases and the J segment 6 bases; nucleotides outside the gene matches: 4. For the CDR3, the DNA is TGTGCCAGCAGCTTAGCCACAGGGGTCGATGGCTACACCTTC. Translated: CASSLATGVDGYTF.

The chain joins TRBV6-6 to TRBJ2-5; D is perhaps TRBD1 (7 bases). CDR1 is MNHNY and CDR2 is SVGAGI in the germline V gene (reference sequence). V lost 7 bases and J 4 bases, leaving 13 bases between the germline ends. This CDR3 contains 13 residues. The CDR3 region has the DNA TGTGCCAGCATTCCTCAGGGGGGAGAGACCCAGTACTTC. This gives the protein CASIPQGGETQYF.

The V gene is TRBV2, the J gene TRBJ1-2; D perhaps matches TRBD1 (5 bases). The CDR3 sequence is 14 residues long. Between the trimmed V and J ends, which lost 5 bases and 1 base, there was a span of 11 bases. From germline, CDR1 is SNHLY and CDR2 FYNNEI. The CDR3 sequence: CASSSRVVNYGYTF. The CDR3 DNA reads TGTGCCAGCAGTTCCAGGGTTGTTAACTATGGCTACACCTTC.

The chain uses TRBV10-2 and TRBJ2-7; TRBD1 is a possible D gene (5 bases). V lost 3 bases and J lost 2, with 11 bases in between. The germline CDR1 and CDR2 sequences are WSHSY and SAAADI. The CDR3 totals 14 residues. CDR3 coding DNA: TGCGCCAGCAGTGAATCCGCAGGGCCCTACGAGCAGTACTTC. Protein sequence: CASSESAGPYEQYF.

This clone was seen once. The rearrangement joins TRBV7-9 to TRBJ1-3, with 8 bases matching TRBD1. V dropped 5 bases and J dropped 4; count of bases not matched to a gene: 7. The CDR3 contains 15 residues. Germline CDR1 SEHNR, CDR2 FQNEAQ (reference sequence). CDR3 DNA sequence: TGTGCCAGCAGCCCCCAGGGGGCGCACGGAAACACCATATATTTT. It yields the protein CASSPQGAHGNTIYF.

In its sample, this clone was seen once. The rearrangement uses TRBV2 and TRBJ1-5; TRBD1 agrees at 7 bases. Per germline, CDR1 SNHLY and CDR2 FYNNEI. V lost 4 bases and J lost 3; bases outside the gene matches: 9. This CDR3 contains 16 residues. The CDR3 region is CASSVFSTGNNQPQHF. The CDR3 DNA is TGTGCCAGCAGTGTATTTTCGACAGGGAACAATCAGCCCCAGCATTTT. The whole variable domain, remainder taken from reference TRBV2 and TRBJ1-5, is EPEVTQTPSHQVTQMGQEVILRCVPISNHLYFYWYRQILGQKVEFLVSFYNNEISEKSEIFDDQFSVERPDGSNFTLKIRSTKLEDSAMYFCASSVFSTGNNQPQHFGDGTRLSIL.

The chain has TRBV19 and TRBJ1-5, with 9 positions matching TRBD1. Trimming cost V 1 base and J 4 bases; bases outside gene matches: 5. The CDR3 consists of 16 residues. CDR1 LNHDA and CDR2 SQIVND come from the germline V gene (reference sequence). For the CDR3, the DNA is TGTGCCAGTAGTATAGCCCAAGGGACAGGGAATCAGCCCCAGCATTTT. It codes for CASSIAQGTGNQPQHF.

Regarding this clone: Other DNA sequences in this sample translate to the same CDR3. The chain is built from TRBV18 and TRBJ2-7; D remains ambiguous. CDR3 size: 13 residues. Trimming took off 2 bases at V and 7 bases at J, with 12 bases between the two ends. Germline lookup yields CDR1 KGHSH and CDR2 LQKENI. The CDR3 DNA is TGTGCCAGCTCACCAGGAGAAGGGATGGAGCAGTACTTC. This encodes CASSPGEGMEQYF.

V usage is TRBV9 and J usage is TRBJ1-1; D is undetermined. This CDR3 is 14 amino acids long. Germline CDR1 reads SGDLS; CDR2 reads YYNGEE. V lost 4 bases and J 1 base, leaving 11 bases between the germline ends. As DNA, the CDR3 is TGTGCCAGCAGCCCGTCCCCGGAGAACACTGAAGCTTTCTTT. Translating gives CASSPSPENTEAFF.

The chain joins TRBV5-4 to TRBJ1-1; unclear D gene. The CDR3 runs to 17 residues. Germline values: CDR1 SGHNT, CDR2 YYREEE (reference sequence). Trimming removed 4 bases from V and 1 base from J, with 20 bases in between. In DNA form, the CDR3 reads TGTGCCAGCAGCCCTGCTGGGAGGTGGTCCCCGAACACTGAAGCTTTCTTT. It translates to CASSPAGRWSPNTEAFF.